Below are 19 T cell receptor beta chains sequenced from a single sample in a study of blood T cell repertoires in COVID-19. The protocol was immunoSEQ multiplex PCR, while the TCRdb copy is restricted to in-frame clones and leaves out a portion. This sample has roughly 150,000 clones, with roughly 90% found just once. Sequenced: peripheral blood. The source of these receptors is a man in his 60s with acute or convalescent COVID-19.

This clone was seen just once. The genes are TRBV6-1 and TRBJ2-7, with TRBD2 matching over 7 bases. With 2 bases clipped from V and 5 bases from J, the junction kept 21 bases outside the gene matches. Per germline, CDR1 MNHNS and CDR2 SASEGT. The CDR3 has 19 residues. The CDR3 nucleotides are TGTGCCAGCAGTGAAAAGGTCGGGAAGGGAGGGATCGGCCTCGACGAGCAGTACTTC. This gives the protein CASSEKVGKGGIGLDEQYF.

The rearrangement uses TRBV18 and TRBJ1-5; weak D call: TRBD1 (5 bases). CDR3 length: 16 residues. Germline V CDR1 and CDR2: KGHSH, LQKENI. V dropped 3 bases and J dropped 0 bases, with 12 bases sitting between them. CDR3 in DNA: TGTGCCAGCTCACCCGGGACGGGGGATAGCAATCAGCCCCAGCATTTT. Amino acid sequence: CASSPGTGDSNQPQHF. Filled out from reference TRBV18 and TRBJ1-5, the complete variable domain reads NAGVMQNPRHLVRRRGQEARLRCSPMKGHSHVYWYRQLPEEGLKFMVYLQKENIIDESGMPKERFSAEFPKEGPSILRIQQVVRGDSAAYFCASSPGTGDSNQPQHFGDGTRLSIL.

The chain joins TRBV11-1 to TRBJ1-3; unclear D gene. The CDR3 covers 15 residues. V lost 2 bases and J lost 2, with 10 bases in between. Germline CDR1 and CDR2: SGHAT and FQDESV (reference sequence). As DNA, the CDR3 is TGTGCCAGCAGCTTAAACGGTAGTCCTGGAAACACCATATATTTT. Residues: CASSLNGSPGNTIYF.

This clone has more than one count but fewer than ten. The chain has TRBV6-6 and TRBJ2-2; 11 nucleotides match TRBD2. Per germline, CDR1 MNHNY and CDR2 SVGAGI (reference sequence). The CDR3 contains 15 residues. Trimming took 6 bases from V and 5 from J; bases not matched to a gene: 5. The DNA of the CDR3 is TGTGCCAGCAGCTTGCTAGCGGGGGGAACCGGGGAGCTGTTTTTT. This gives the protein CASSLLAGGTGELFF.

CDR3 nucleotide sequence: TGTGCCAGCAGTGTGTTTGGATCCGGGACAGGAAGGACTGAAGCTTTCTTT. Protein: CASSVFGSGTGRTEAFF. The J gene is TRBJ1-1, the V gene TRBV2; TRBD1 matches 8 bases. CDR1 is SNHLY and CDR2 is FYNNEI in the germline V gene. The ends lost 4 bases at V and 5 bases at J; junction bases unmatched: 15. This CDR3 comprises 17 residues.

The CDR3 loop reads CASGFVRGGLLETQYF. The CDR3 DNA reads as TGTGCTAGTGGTTTTGTGCGGGGGGGCCTTTTAGAGACCCAGTACTTC. This sequence joins TRBV12-5 and TRBJ2-5, with TRBD2 identical over 9 bases. The CDR3 is made up of 16 amino acids. With V trimmed by 3 bases and J by 4 bases, 9 bases remained unmatched. The germline CDR1 and CDR2 sequences are LGHNT and FRNRAP. Combining the CDR3 with reference TRBV12-5 and TRBJ2-5 gives the whole variable domain DARVTQTPRHKVTEMGQEVTMRCQPILGHNTVFWYRQTMMQGLELLAYFRNRAPLDDSGMPKDRFSAEMPDATLATLKIQPSEPRDSAVYFCASGFVRGGLLETQYFGPGTRLLVL.

This clone was recorded a few times. The genes are TRBV19 and TRBJ1-2, with TRBD1 matching 12 bases. Per the germline V gene, CDR1 is LNHDA and CDR2 is SQIVND (reference sequence). The CDR3 has 17 amino acids. The J segment lost 0 bases and the V segment lost 3 bases, leaving 5 bases of the junction unmatched. The CDR3 coding sequence is TGTGCCAGTAGTATGGGACAGGGGGCCCTACCTAACTATGGCTACACCTTC. As protein: CASSMGQGALPNYGYTF.

The V and J genes are TRBV19 and TRBJ1-2; 10 nucleotides align to TRBD1. The V gene end was trimmed by 7 bases and the J gene end by 3 bases; junction bases not matched to a gene: 8. Germline V gene lookup returns CDR1 LNHDA and CDR2 SQIVND (reference sequence). The CDR3 is 15 residues long. The CDR3 is CASTTQTGGHYGYTF. CDR3 nucleotide sequence: TGTGCCAGTACCACCCAGACAGGGGGCCACTATGGCTACACCTTC.

V and J are TRBV5-6 and TRBJ1-2; 8 bases match TRBD1. Germline-derived CDR1 and CDR2 are SGHDT and YYEEEE. The CDR3 loop spans 14 amino acids. With V trimmed by 4 bases and J by 4 bases, 6 bases remained unmatched. CDR3 nucleotide sequence: TGTGCCAGCAGCACGGACAGGGTAGGCTATGGCTACACCTTC. Translation gives CASSTDRVGYGYTF.

The V gene is TRBV13, the J gene TRBJ2-5; D perhaps matches TRBD1 (6 bases). The V gene's germline CDR1 is PRHDT and CDR2 FYEKMQ (reference sequence). The ends were cut back, 1 base at V and 4 bases at J, with 10 bases in the middle. This CDR3 is 14 amino acids long. The CDR3 DNA sequence: TGTGCCAGCAGCTTAGCTCAGGGGAGAGAGACCCAGTACTTC. This gives the protein CASSLAQGRETQYF.

The chain has TRBV30 and TRBJ1-5; D perhaps matches TRBD1 (5 bases). This CDR3 is 16 amino acids long. V lost 0 bases to trimming and J lost 6 bases, with 18 bases between them. Germline V CDR1 and CDR2: GTSNPN, SVGIG (reference sequence). The CDR3 sequence: CAWSVRQGGTRQPQHF. The DNA for the CDR3 is TGTGCCTGGAGTGTACGGCAGGGAGGGACCCGTCAGCCCCAGCATTTT. The full variable domain, rest sourced from reference TRBV30 and TRBJ1-5, is SQTIHQWPATLVQPVGSPLSLECTVEGTSNPNLYWYRQAAGRGLQLLFYSVGIGQISSEVPQNLSASRPQDRQFILSSKKLLLSDSGFYLCAWSVRQGGTRQPQHFGDGTRLSIL.

This chain uses TRBV19 with TRBJ2-5, with a tentative D call TRBD2 (6 bases). This CDR3 has 12 residues. Germline CDR1 is LNHDA and CDR2 is SQIVND (reference sequence). V gave up 2 bases and J gave up 5 bases, with 6 bases separating them. The chain's CDR3 is CASSIRGETQYF. The CDR3 nucleotides read TGTGCCAGTAGTATACGGGGGGAGACCCAGTACTTC.

V gene TRBV27 combines with J gene TRBJ1-1; a possible D gene is TRBD1 (6 bases). Germline V gene lookup returns CDR1 MNHEY and CDR2 SMNVEV (reference sequence). Between the trimmed V and J ends, which lost 8 bases and 1 base, there was a span of 17 bases. The CDR3 is 15 residues long. The CDR3 bases are TGTGCCAGCGCGGGGGCAGGCGATACGAACACTGAAGCTTTCTTT. Protein sequence: CASAGAGDTNTEAFF.

The V gene is TRBV4-2, the J gene TRBJ2-2; the D is unclear. Germline loops: CDR1 LGHNA, CDR2 YNFKEQ. This CDR3 has 14 residues. Trimming removed 8 bases at V and 1 base at J, with 11 bases between. Here the CDR3 reads CASAPYQNTGELFF. CDR3 coding DNA: TGTGCCAGCGCACCCTACCAGAACACCGGGGAGCTGTTTTTT.

The J gene is TRBJ1-2, the V gene TRBV11-2, with D tentatively TRBD1 (5 bases). V was pared by 5 bases and J by 8 bases, with 18 bases between. In germline, CDR1 is SGHAT, CDR2 FQNNGV. This CDR3 spans 14 amino acids. CDR3 sequence (DNA): TGTGCCAGCAGCGCCGTCGGACAAAAGAGGGGCTACACCTTC. Encoded protein: CASSAVGQKRGYTF.

This chain uses TRBV6-5 with TRBJ1-5; maybe TRBD1 (6 bases). V lost 6 bases to trimming and J lost 7 bases, with 19 bases between them. CDR1 and CDR2 from the germline V gene are MNHEY and SVGAGI. This CDR3 is 15 amino acids long. The CDR3 bases are TGTGCCAGCAGGAGCAAGACAGGAGGTGGGCAGCCCCAGCATTTT. Protein: CASRSKTGGGQPQHF.

The chain uses TRBV7-2 and TRBJ1-2; no firm D call. This CDR3 is 13 amino acids long. Germline V lookup: CDR1 SGHTA, CDR2 FQGNSA. Trimming removed 5 bases from V and 4 bases from J, with 11 bases in between. CDR3: CASSPDTVYGYTF. The CDR3 DNA reads TGTGCCAGCAGCCCCGACACCGTCTATGGCTACACCTTC. Full variable domain (outside the CDR3, taken from reference TRBV7-2 and TRBJ1-2): GAGVSQSPSNKVTEKGKDVELRCDPISGHTALYWYRQSLGQGLEFLIYFQGNSAPDKSGLPSDRFSAERTGGSVSTLTIQRTQQEDSAVYLCASSPDTVYGYTFGSGTRLTVV.

The chain uses TRBV2 and TRBJ2-1, with TRBD2 identical over 11 bases. Trimming took 6 bases from V and 7 from J; bases not matched to a gene: 11. The CDR3 sequence is 16 residues long. Looked up from germline, CDR1 is SNHLY and CDR2 is FYNNEI. CDR3 sequence (DNA): TGTGCCAGCAGACCCGTAGCGGGGGGGCTTCGGAATGAGCAGTTCTTC. Encoded protein: CASRPVAGGLRNEQFF. Variable domain in full (rest from reference TRBV2 and TRBJ2-1): EPEVTQTPSHQVTQMGQEVILRCVPISNHLYFYWYRQILGQKVEFLVSFYNNEISEKSEIFDDQFSVERPDGSNFTLKIRSTKLEDSAMYFCASRPVAGGLRNEQFFGPGTRLTVL.

The rearrangement links TRBV24-1 to TRBJ1-2; 7 bases match TRBD1. Trimming cost V 3 bases and J 6 bases; bases outside gene matches: 6. CDR3 length: 14 amino acids. Germline CDR1 and CDR2: KGHDR and SFDVKD. The CDR3 coding sequence is TGTGCCACCAGTGATCCCGGGACAGAACATGGCTACACCTTC. Protein product: CATSDPGTEHGYTF.